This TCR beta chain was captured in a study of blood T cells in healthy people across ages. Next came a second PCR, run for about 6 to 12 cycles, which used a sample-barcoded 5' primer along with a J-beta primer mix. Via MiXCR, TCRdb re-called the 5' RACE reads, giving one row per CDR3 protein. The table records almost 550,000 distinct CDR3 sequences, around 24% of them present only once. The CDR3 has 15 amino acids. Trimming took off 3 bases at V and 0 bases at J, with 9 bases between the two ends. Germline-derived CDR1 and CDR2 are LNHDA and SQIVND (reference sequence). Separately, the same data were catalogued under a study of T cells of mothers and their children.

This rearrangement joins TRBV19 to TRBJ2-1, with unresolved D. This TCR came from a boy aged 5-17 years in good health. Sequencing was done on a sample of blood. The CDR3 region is CASSIGWSSYNEQFF. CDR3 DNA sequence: TGTGCCAGTAGTATCGGATGGAGCTCCTACAATGAGCAGTTCTTC.